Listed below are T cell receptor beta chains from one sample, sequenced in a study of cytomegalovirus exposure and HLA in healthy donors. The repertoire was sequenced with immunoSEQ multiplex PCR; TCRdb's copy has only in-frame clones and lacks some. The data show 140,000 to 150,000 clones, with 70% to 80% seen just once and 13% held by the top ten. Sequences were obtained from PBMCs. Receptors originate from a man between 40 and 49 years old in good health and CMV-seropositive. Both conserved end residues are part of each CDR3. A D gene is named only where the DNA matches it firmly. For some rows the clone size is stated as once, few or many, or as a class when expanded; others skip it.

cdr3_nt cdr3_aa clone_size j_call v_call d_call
TGTGCCAGCAGCTTAGAGGCCGTCTACAATGAGCAGTTCTTC CASSLEAVYNEQFF - TRBJ2-1 TRBV11-2 -
TGTGCCAGCAGTTTATCGGGGGGTTTTGGAAACACCATATATTTT CASSLSGGFGNTIYF - TRBJ1-3 TRBV27 -
TGTGCCAGCAGTGATCACTACGAGCAGTACTTC CASSDHYEQYF - TRBJ2-7 TRBV2 -
TGCAGCGTGCGGGACAGGGGGAGCACTGAAGCTTTCTTT CSVRDRGSTEAFF - TRBJ1-1 TRBV29-1 TRBD1
TGTGCCAGCAGCTTAGCCGGACTAGGGGGGACAGATACGCAGTATTTT CASSLAGLGGTDTQYF - TRBJ2-3 TRBV7-3 -
TGTGCCAGCAGCCAAGAGGGGCAGAACAATCAGCCCCAGCATTTT CASSQEGQNNQPQHF - TRBJ1-5 TRBV4-2 -
TGTGCCAGTAGTAGGGGACAGGGGGCGTTCGGCTACACCTTC CASSRGQGAFGYTF few TRBJ1-2 TRBV19 TRBD1
TGTGCCAGCAGCTCCTCCTACTACGAGCAGTACTTC CASSSSYYEQYF - TRBJ2-7 TRBV7-9 -
TGTGCCAGCAGTTACCTTACCCGGACTAGCGGGAACACCGGGGAGCTGTTTTTT CASSYLTRTSGNTGELFF - TRBJ2-2 TRBV5-4 TRBD2
TGTGCCAGCAGTCCGGAGGACAGGGGGACGACCTACGAGCAGTACTTC CASSPEDRGTTYEQYF - TRBJ2-7 TRBV28 TRBD1